The 8 T cell receptor beta chains below were found in one sample sequenced in a study of T cells in Graves' hyperthyroidism and ophthalmopathy. What was amplified from RNA transcripts were TCR beta CDR3 regions. RT-PCR in the first round (using the HTBI primer set) targeted the TCR CDR3. TCRdb re-called the multiplex PCR reads through MiXCR, storing one row per CDR3 protein. The table lists around 250,000 distinct CDR3 sequences, approximately 14% of them singletons. The sequenced sample was blood. The receptors derive from a woman in her thirties or forties with Graves' hyperthyroidism that later progressed to Graves' ophthalmopathy.

The chain is built from TRBV10-3 and TRBJ1-2, with 7 bases aligning to TRBD1. CDR3 length equals 15 residues. From germline, CDR1 is ENHRY and CDR2 SYGVKD. J lost 4 bases, V lost 6 bases, and 11 bases had no gene match. The CDR3 DNA reads TGTGCCATCAGCCCCTCGCTACGGGACAGCTATGGCTACACCTTC. Its translation is CAISPSLRDSYGYTF.

Many counts were recorded for this clonotype. V gene TRBV7-9 combines with J gene TRBJ2-7; 13 nucleotides line up with TRBD2. Germline V lookup: CDR1 SEHNR, CDR2 FQNEAQ (reference sequence). The CDR3 covers 17 residues. The V segment lost 1 base and the J segment 3 bases; nucleotides outside the gene matches: 6. CDR3 nucleotide sequence: TGTGCCAGCAGCTTAGATCGGACTAGCGGGAGCGTCTACGAGCAGTACTTC. It yields the protein CASSLDRTSGSVYEQYF.

The chain recombines TRBV5-1 with TRBJ2-5; a weak D match, TRBD2 (6 bases). CDR3 size: 13 residues. The ends were cut back, 5 bases at V and 4 bases at J, with 12 bases in the middle. Germline V gene sequence: CDR1 SGHRS, CDR2 YFSETQ. CDR3 nucleotides: TGCGCCAGCAGGCGCGGGACGGGAGAGACCCAGTACTTC. This encodes CASRRGTGETQYF.

This clonotype was counted at least ten times. The rearrangement links TRBV11-2 to TRBJ1-3; TRBD1 might be the D (6 bases). Germline lookup yields CDR1 SGHAT and CDR2 FQNNGV. The CDR3 runs 16 residues. V lost 3 bases and J lost 3, with 15 bases in between. CDR3 protein: CASSFTLGGNGNTIYF. In DNA form, the CDR3 reads TGTGCCAGCAGCTTCACGTTAGGGGGTAATGGAAACACCATATATTTT.

The V gene is TRBV30, the J gene TRBJ2-1; no reliable D call. The CDR3 has 12 residues. V lost 5 bases, J lost 5 bases, and 10 bases lay in between. Germline V lookup: CDR1 GTSNPN, CDR2 SVGIG (reference sequence). The CDR3 reads CAWFGRHNEQFF. CDR3 bases: TGTGCCTGGTTTGGACGGCACAATGAGCAGTTCTTC. Using reference TRBV30 and TRBJ2-1 for the parts outside the CDR3, the full variable domain is SQTIHQWPATLVQPVGSPLSLECTVEGTSNPNLYWYRQAAGRGLQLLFYSVGIGQISSEVPQNLSASRPQDRQFILSSKKLLLSDSGFYLCAWFGRHNEQFFGPGTRLTVL.

This clonotype appeared many times. This chain joins TRBV7-9 and TRBJ1-4, with TRBD1 identical over 9 bases. Looked up from germline, CDR1 is SEHNR and CDR2 is FQNEAQ (reference sequence). The CDR3 sequence is 13 residues long. After removal of 8 bases from V and 7 bases from J, the junction contained 5 bases not matched to a gene. Here the CDR3 reads CASAGQGGEKLFF. CDR3 nucleotides: TGTGCCAGCGCGGGACAGGGTGGTGAAAAACTGTTTTTT.

This clonotype was observed a handful of times. This chain connects TRBV28 to TRBJ1-4; no reliable D call. The V gene's germline CDR1 is MDHEN and CDR2 SYDVKM. Trimming took off 1 base at V and 3 bases at J, with 12 bases between the two ends. This CDR3 contains 16 residues. The CDR3 protein is CASSLSGWAANEKLFF. In DNA form, the CDR3 reads TGTGCCAGCAGTTTATCTGGGTGGGCAGCTAATGAAAAACTGTTTTTT.

This clonotype was observed many times. This chain links TRBV28 with TRBJ1-2; D perhaps matches TRBD1 (5 bases). This CDR3 is built from 14 residues. Germline assignment: CDR1 MDHEN and CDR2 SYDVKM. V was clipped by 6 bases and J by 1 base, with 12 bases between them. The CDR3 loop reads CASSPTGFNYGYTF. In nucleotides, the CDR3 is TGTGCCAGCAGCCCTACAGGTTTTAACTATGGCTACACCTTC.